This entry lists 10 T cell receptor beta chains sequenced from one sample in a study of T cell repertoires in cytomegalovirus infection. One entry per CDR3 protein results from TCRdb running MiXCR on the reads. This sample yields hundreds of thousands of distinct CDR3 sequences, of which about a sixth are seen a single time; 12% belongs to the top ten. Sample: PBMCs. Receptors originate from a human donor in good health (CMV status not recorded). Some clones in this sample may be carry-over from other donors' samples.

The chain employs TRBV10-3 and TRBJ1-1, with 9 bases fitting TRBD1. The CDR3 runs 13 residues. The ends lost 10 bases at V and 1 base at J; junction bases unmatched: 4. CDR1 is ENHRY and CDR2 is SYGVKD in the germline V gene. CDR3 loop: CANRQGGNTEAFF. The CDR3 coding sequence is TGTGCCAACAGACAGGGGGGGAACACTGAAGCTTTCTTT.

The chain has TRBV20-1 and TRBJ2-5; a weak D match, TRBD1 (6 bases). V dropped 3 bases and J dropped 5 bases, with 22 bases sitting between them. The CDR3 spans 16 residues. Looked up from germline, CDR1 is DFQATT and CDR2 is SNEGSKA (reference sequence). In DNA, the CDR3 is TGCAGTGCTAGCGACACTCGAATGGGGGCACGGGAGACCCAGTACTTC. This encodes CSASDTRMGARETQYF.

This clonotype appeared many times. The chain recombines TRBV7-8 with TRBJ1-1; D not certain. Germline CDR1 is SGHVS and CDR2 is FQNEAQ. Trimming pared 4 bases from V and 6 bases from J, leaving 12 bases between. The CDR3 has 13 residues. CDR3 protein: CASSSREGSEAFF. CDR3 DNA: TGTGCCAGCAGCTCAAGGGAAGGATCTGAAGCTTTCTTT.

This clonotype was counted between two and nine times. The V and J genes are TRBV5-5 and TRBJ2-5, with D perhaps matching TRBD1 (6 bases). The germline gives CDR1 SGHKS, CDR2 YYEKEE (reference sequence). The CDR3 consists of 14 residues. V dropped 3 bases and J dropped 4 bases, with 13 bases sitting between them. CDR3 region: CASSWTVVRETQYF. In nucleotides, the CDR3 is TGTGCCAGCAGCTGGACAGTTGTGCGAGAGACCCAGTACTTC.

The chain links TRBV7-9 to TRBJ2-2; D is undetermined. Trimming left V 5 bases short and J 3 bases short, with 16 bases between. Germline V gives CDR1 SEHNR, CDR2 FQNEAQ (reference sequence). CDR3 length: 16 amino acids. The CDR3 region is CASSPIEAYYTGELFF. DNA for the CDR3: TGTGCCAGCAGCCCGATTGAGGCCTATTACACCGGGGAGCTGTTTTTT.

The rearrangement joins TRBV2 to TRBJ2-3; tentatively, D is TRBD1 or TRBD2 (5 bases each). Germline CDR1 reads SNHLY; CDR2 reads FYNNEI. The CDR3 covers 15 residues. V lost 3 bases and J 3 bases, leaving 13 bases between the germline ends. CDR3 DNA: TGTGCCAGCAGTGATCCGGGACCAGGGACAGATACGCAGTATTTT. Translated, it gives CASSDPGPGTDTQYF.

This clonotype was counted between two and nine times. The DNA of the CDR3 is TGTGCCAGCACCGACTATACAAAGCGGGGGAACACTGAAGCTTTCTTT. This gives the protein CASTDYTKRGNTEAFF. The rearrangement uses TRBV5-5 and TRBJ1-1; D is unclear. Germline V CDR1 and CDR2: SGHKS, YYEKEE (reference sequence). The CDR3 contains 16 residues. V was cut by 6 bases and J by 1 base, with 19 bases left in between.

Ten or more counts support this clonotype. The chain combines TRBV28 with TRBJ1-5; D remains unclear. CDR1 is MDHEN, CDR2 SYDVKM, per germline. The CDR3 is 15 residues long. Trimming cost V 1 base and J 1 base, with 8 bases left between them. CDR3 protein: CASSLSALSNQPQHF. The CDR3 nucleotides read TGTGCCAGCAGTTTATCGGCACTGAGCAATCAGCCCCAGCATTTT.

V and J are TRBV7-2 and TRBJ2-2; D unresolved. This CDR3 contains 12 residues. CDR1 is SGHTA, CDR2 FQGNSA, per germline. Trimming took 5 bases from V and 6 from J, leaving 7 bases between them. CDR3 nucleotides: TGTGCCAGCAGCCTTCTAGCCGGGGAGCTGTTTTTT. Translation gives CASSLLAGELFF.

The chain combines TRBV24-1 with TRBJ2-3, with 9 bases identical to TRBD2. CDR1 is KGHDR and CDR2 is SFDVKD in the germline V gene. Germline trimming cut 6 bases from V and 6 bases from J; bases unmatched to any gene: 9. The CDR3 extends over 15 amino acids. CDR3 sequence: CATSPSGGMWDTQYF. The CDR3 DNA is TGTGCCACCAGTCCGAGCGGGGGGATGTGGGATACGCAGTATTTT.